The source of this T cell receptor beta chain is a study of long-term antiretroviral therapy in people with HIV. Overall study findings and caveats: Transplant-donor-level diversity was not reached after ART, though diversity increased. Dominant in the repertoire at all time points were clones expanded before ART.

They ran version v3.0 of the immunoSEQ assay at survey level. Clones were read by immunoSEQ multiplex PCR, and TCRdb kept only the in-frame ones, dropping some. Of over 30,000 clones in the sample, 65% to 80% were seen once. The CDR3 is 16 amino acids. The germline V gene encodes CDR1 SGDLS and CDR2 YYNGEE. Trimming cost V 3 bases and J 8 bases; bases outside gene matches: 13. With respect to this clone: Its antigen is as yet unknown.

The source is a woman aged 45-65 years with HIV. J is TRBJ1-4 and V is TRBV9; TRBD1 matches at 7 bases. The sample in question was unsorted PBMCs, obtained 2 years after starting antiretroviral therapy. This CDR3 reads CASSEGRTGGREKLFF. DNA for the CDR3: TGTGCCAGCAGCGAGGGGCGGACAGGAGGGAGGGAAAAACTGTTTTTT.